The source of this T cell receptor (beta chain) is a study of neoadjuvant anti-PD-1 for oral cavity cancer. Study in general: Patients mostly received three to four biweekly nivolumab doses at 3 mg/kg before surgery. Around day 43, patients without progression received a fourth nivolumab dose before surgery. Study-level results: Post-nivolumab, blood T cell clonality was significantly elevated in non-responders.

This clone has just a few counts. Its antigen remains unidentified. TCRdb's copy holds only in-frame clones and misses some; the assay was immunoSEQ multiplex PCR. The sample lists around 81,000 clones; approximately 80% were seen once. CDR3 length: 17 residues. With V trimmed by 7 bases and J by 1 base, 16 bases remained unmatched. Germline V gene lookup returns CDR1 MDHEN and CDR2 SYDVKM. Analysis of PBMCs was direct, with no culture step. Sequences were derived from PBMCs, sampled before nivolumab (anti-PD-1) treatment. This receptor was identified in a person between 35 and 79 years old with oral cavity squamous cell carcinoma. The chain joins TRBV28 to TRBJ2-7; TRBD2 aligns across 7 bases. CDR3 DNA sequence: TGTGCCAGCACCGGGGACTATGCCGGGCCGTCGTCCTACGAGCAGTACTTC. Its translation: CASTGDYAGPSSYEQYF. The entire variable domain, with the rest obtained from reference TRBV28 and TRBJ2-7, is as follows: DVKVTQSSRYLVKRTGEKVFLECVQDMDHENMFWYRQDPGLGLRLIYFSYDVKMKEKGDIPEGYSVSREKKERFSLILESASTNQTSMYLCASTGDYAGPSSYEQYFGPGTRLTVT.